The sequence of this T cell receptor beta chain was determined in a study of blood T cell repertoires in COVID-19. Overall study: Spain, Italy and the United States supplied samples that represented acute and convalescent COVID-19. T cells, B-cell-depleted T cells, or PBMCs provided the cDNA or gDNA that served as material.

Only one count was recorded for this clone. Under the authors' procedure: Estimation of nucleated cell counts relied on the amplification of reference gene primers. TCRdb keeps only in-frame clones here, not all; method: immunoSEQ multiplex PCR. That table supplies the V and J calls and clone size; D and trimming were determined from the DNA. The sample carries around 250,000 clones, 82% recorded once. The receptor was derived from a woman aged 18-29 years with acute or convalescent COVID-19. The sample taken for sequencing was peripheral blood.

The CDR3 is CASSLKPGMWNGYTF. The CDR3 DNA follows: TGTGCCAGCAGTTTAAAGCCGGGGATGTGGAATGGCTACACCTTC. This chain links TRBV27 with TRBJ1-2, with no clear D. Germline CDR1 and CDR2: MNHEY and SMNVEV (reference sequence). Trimming pared 2 bases from V and 6 bases from J, leaving 16 bases between. The CDR3 extends over 15 amino acids.